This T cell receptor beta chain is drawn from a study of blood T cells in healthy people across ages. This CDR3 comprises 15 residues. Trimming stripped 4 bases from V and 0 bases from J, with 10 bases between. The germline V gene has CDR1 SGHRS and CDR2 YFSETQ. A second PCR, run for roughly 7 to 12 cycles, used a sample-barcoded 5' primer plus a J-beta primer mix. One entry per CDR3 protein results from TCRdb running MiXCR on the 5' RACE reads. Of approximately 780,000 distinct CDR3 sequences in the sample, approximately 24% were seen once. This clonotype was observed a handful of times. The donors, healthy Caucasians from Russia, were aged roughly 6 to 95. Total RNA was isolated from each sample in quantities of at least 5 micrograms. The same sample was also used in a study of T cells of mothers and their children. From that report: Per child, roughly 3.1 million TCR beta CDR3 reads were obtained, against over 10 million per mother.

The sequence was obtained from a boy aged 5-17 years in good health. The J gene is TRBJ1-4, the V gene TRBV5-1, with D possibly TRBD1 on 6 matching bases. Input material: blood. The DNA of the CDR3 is TGCGCCAGCAGCGCCACAGGGACAACTAATGAAAAACTGTTTTTT. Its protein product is CASSATGTTNEKLFF.